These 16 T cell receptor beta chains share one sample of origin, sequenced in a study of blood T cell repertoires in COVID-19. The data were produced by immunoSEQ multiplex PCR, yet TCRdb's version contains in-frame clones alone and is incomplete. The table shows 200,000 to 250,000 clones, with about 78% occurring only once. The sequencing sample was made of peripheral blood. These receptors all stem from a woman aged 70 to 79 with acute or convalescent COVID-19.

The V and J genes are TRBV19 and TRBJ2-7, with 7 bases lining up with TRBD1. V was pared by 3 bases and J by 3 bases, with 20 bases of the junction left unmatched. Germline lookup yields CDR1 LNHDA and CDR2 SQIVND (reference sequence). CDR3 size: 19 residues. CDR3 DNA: TGTGCCAGTAGTATCTGGGGCTTCGGGGACAGCCAAAAAGACTACGAGCAGTACGTC. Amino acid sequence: CASSIWGFGDSQKDYEQYV.

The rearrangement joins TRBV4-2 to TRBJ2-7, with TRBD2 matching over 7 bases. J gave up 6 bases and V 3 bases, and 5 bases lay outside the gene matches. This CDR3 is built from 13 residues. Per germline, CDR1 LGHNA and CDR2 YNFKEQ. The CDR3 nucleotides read TGTGCCAGCAGCCATGGGGGGGAGGTCGAGCAGTACTTC. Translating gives CASSHGGEVEQYF.

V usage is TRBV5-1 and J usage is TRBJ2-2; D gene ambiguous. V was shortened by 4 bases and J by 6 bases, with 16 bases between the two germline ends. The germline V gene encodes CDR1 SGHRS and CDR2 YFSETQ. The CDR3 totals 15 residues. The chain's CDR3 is CASSVQTNYPGELFF. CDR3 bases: TGCGCCAGCAGCGTCCAAACTAATTACCCCGGGGAGCTGTTTTTT. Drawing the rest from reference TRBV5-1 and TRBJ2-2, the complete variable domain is KAGVTQTPRYLIKTRGQQVTLSCSPISGHRSVSWYQQTPGQGLQFLFEYFSETQRNKGNFPGRFSGRQFSNSRSEMNVSTLELGDSALYLCASSVQTNYPGELFFGEGSRLTVL.

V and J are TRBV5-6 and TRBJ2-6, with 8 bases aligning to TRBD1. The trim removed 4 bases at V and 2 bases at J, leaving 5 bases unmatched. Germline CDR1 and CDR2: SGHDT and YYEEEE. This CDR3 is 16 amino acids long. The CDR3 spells CASSLDRVTGANVLTF. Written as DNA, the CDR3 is TGTGCCAGCAGCCTGGACAGGGTAACTGGGGCCAACGTCCTGACTTTC.

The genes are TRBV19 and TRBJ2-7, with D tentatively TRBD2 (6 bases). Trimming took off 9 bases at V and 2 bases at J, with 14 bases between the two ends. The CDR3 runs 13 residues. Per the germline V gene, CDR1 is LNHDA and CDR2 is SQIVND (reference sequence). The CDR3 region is CASSLAHTYEQYF. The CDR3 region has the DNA TGTGCCAGCTCTCTAGCGCACACCTACGAGCAGTACTTC.

CDR3 sequence reads: CASSLDILGGYTF. The CDR3 DNA follows: TGTGCCAGCAGCTTGGACATTCTAGGAGGCTACACCTTC. The rearrangement uses TRBV5-4 and TRBJ1-2, with D unclear. V lost 0 bases, J lost 8 bases, and 11 bases lay in between. The CDR3 is 13 amino acids. Germline lookup yields CDR1 SGHNT and CDR2 YYREEE (reference sequence).

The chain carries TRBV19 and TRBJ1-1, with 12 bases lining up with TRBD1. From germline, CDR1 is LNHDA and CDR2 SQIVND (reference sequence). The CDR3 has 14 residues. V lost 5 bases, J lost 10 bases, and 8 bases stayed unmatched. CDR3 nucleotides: TGTGCCAGTAGTTCCGGGACAGGGGGCGGAAGAGCTTTCTTT. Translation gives CASSSGTGGGRAFF.

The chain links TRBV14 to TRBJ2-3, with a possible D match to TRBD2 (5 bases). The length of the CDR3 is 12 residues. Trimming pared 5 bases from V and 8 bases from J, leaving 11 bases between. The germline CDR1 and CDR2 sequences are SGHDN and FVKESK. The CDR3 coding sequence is TGTGCCAGCAGCATACAAGGGAGTACGCAGTATTTT. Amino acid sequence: CASSIQGSTQYF.

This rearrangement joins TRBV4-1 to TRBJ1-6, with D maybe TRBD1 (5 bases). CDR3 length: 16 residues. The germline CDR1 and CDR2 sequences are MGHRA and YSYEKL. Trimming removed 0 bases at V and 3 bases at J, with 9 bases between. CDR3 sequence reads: CASSQERQIYNSPLHF. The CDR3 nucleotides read TGCGCCAGCAGCCAAGAAAGACAGATCTATAATTCACCCCTCCACTTT.

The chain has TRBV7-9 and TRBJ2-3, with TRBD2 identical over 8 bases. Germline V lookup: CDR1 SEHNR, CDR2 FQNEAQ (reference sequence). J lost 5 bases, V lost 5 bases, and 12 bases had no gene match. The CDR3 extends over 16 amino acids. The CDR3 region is CASSPGDFAGGDTQYF. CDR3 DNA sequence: TGTGCCAGCAGCCCTGGGGACTTCGCGGGGGGAGATACGCAGTATTTT.

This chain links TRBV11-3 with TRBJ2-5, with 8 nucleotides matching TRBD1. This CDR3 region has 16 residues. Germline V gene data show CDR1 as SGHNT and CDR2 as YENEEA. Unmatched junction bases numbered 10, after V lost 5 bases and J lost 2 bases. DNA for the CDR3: TGTGCCAGCAGCCCGTCAGGACAGGGTCGGCAAGAGACCCAGTACTTC. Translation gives CASSPSGQGRQETQYF.

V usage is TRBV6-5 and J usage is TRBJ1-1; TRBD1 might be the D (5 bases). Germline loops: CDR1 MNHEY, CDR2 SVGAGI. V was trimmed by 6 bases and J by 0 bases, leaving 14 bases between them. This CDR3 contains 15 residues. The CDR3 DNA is TGTGCCAGCAGAAGACAGATTATATTGAACACTGAAGCTTTCTTT. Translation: CASRRQIILNTEAFF.

For the CDR3, the DNA is TGTGCCAGTAGTATGGGGGCCAGCTCCTACGAGCAGTACTTC. Protein sequence: CASSMGASSYEQYF. V is TRBV19 and J is TRBJ2-7; D may be TRBD1 (6 bases). The CDR3 is 14 amino acids. The ends were cut back, 3 bases at V and 0 bases at J, with 9 bases in the middle. Germline loops: CDR1 LNHDA, CDR2 SQIVND (reference sequence).

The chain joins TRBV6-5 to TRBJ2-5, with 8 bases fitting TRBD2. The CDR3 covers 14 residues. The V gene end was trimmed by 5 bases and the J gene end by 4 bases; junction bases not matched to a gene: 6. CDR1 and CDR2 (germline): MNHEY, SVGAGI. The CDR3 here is CASSTGGAGETQYF. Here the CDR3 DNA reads TGTGCCAGCAGTACCGGGGGGGCCGGAGAGACCCAGTACTTC.

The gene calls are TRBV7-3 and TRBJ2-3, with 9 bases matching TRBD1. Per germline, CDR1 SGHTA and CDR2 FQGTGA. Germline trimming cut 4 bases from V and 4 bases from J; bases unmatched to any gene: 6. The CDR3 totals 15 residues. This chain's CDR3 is CASSSTGGSADTQYF. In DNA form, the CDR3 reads TGTGCCAGCAGCTCGACAGGGGGGTCGGCAGATACGCAGTATTTT.

For the CDR3, the DNA is TGTGCCAGCTCACCACCCAACAGGGGGCTCGGCGGGGAGCTGTTTTTT. Its translation: CASSPPNRGLGGELFF. The chain carries TRBV18 and TRBJ2-2, with 9 bases that match TRBD1. Trimming removed 0 bases from V and 7 bases from J; junction bases left unmatched: 6. The germline gives CDR1 KGHSH, CDR2 LQKENI. CDR3 size: 16 residues.